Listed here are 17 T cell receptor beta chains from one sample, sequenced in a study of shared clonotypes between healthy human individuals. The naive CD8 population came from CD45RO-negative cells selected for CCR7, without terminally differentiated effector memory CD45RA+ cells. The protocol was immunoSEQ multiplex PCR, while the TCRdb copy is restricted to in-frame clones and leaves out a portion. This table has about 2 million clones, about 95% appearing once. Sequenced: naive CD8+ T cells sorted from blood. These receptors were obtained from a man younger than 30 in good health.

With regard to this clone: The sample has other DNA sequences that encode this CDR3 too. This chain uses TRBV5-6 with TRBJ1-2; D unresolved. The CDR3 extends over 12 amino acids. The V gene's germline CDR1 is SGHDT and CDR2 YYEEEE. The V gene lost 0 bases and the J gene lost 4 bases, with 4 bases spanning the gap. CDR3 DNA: TGTGCCAGCAGCTTGGAGGGCTATGGCTACACCTTC. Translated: CASSLEGYGYTF.

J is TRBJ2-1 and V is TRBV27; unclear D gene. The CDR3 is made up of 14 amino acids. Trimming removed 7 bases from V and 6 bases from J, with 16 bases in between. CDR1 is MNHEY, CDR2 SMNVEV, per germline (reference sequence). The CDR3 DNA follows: TGTGCCAGCAACACCGGAGTGTCGGGCAATGAGCAGTTCTTC. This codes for CASNTGVSGNEQFF.

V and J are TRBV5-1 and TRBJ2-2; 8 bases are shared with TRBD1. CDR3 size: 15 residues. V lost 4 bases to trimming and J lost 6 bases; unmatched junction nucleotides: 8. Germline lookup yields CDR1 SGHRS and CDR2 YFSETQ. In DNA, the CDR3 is TGCGCCAGCAGCGTACCTGCGACAGGGGCCGGGGAGCTGTTTTTT. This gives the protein CASSVPATGAGELFF.

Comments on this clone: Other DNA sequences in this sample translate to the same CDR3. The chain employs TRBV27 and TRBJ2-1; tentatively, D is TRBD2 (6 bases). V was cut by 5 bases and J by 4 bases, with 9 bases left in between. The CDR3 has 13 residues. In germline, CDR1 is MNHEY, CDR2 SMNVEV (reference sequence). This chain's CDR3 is CASSLGTYNEQFF. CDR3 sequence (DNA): TGTGCCAGCAGTCTTGGGACTTACAATGAGCAGTTCTTC.

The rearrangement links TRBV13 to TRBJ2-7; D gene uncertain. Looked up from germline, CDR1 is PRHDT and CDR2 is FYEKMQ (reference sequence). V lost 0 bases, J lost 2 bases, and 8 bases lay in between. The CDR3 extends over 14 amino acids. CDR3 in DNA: TGTGCCAGCAGCTTAGGTCGACGGACCTACGAGCAGTACTTC. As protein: CASSLGRRTYEQYF.

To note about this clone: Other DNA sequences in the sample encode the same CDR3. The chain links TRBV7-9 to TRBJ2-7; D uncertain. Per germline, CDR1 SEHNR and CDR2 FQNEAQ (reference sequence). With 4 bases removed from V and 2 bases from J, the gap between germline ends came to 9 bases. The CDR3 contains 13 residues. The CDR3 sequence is CASSSPQTYEQYF. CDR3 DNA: TGTGCCAGCAGCTCGCCCCAGACCTACGAGCAGTACTTC.

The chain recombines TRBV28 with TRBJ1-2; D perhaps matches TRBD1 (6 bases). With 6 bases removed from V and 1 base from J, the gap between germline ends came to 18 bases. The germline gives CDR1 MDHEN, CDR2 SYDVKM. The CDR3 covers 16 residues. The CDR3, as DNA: TGTGCCAGCAGCCCCACCCCCGGACAGAGTAACTATGGCTACACCTTC. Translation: CASSPTPGQSNYGYTF.

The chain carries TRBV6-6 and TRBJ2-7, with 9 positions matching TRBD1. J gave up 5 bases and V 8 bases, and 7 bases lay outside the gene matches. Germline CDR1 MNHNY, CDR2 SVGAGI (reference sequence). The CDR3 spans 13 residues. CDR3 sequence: CASVGTGFHEQYF. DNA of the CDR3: TGTGCCAGCGTGGGGACAGGGTTCCACGAGCAGTACTTC.

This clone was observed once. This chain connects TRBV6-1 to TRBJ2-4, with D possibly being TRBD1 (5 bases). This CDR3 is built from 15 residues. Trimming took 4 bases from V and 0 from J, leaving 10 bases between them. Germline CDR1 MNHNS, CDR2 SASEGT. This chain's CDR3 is CASSGTFLAKNIQYF. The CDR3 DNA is TGTGCCAGCAGTGGGACATTCCTAGCCAAAAACATTCAGTACTTC.

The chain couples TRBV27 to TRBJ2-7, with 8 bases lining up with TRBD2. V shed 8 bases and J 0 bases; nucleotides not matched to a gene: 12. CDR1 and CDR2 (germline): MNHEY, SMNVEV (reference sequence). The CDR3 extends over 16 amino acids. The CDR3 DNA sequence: TGTGCCAGCTCCCGGAGCGGGGGCTCCTCCTCCTACGAGCAGTACTTC. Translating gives CASSRSGGSSSYEQYF.

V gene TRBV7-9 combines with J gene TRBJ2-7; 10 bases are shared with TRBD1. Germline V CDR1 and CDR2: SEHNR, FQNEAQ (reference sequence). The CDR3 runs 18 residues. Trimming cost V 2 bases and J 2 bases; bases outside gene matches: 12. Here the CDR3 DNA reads TGTGCCAGCAGCTTACCTTGGACAGGGGGAAAAGGAACCTACGAGCAGTACTTC. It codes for CASSLPWTGGKGTYEQYF. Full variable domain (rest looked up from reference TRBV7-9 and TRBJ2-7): DTGVSQNPRHKITKRGQNVTFRCDPISEHNRLYWYRQTLGQGPEFLTYFQNEAQLEKSRLLSDRFSAERPKGSFSTLEIQRTEQGDSAMYLCASSLPWTGGKGTYEQYFGPGTRLTVT.

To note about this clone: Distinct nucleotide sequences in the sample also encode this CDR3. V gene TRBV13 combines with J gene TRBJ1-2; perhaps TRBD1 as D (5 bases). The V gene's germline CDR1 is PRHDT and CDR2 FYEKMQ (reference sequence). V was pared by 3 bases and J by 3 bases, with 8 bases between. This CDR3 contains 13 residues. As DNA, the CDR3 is TGTGCCAGCAGCTTGGGACGGCACTATGGCTACACCTTC. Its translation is CASSLGRHYGYTF. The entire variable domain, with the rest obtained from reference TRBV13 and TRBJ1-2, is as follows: AAGVIQSPRHLIKEKRETATLKCYPIPRHDTVYWYQQGPGQDPQFLISFYEKMQSDKGSIPDRFSAQQFSDYHSELNMSSLELGDSALYFCASSLGRHYGYTFGSGTRLTVV.

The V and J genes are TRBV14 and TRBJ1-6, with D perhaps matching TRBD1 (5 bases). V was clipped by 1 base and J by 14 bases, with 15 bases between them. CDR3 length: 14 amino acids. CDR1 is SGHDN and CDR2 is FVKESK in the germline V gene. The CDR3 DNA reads TGTGCCAGCAGCCAAGTTGGGCCGCCGGGGGCCCTCCACTTT. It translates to CASSQVGPPGALHF.

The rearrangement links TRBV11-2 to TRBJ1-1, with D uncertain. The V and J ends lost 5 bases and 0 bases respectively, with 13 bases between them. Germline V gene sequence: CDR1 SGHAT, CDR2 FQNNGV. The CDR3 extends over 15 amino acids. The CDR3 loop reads CASSPQLGLNTEAFF. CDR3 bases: TGTGCCAGCAGCCCCCAGCTAGGACTGAACACTGAAGCTTTCTTT.

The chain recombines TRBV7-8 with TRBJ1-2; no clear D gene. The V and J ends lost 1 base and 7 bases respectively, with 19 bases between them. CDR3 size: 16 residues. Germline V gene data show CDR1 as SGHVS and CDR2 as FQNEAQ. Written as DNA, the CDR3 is TGTGCCAGCAGCTTAGACCCGCTAGGTTTGGATAGTGGCTACACCTTC. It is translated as CASSLDPLGLDSGYTF.

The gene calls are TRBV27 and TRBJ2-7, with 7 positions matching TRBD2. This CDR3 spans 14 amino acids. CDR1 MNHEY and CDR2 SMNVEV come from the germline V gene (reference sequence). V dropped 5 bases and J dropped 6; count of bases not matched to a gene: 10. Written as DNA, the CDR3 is TGTGCCAGCAGTCCCCGGCCCAGGGAGGGCGAGCAGTACTTC. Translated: CASSPRPREGEQYF.

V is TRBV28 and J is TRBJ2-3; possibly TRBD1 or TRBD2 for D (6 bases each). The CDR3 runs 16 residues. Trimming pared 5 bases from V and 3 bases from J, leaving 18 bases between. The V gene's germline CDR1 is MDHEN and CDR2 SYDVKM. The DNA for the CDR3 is TGTGCCAGCAGTGGTTGGGACGGGGGCGAAACAGATACGCAGTATTTT. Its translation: CASSGWDGGETDTQYF. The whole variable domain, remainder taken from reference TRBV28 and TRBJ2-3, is DVKVTQSSRYLVKRTGEKVFLECVQDMDHENMFWYRQDPGLGLRLIYFSYDVKMKEKGDIPEGYSVSREKKERFSLILESASTNQTSMYLCASSGWDGGETDTQYFGPGTRLTVL.